The rows below give T cell receptor beta chains drawn from one sample of a study of blood T cell repertoires in COVID-19. Using immunoSEQ multiplex PCR, the repertoire was profiled, and TCRdb retains in-frame clones only, with some absent. The sample shows some 250,000 clones, 85% to 90% of them seen only once. The sequenced material came from peripheral blood. The source of these receptors is a woman aged 40 to 50 who had recovered from COVID-19. Each CDR3 is given with its conserved first and last residue. D genes are given only for firm matches. For some rows the clone size is stated as once, few or many, or as a class when expanded; others skip it.

D gene: TRBD2; V gene: TRBV28; J gene: TRBJ2-1; CDR3 length: 14; clone size: NA; CDR3 protein: CASSTSGGGGEQFF; CDR3 DNA: TGTGCCAGCAGTACTAGCGGGGGTGGGGGTGAGCAGTTCTTC
D gene: TRBD2; V gene: TRBV30; J gene: TRBJ2-1; CDR3 length: 15; clone size: once; CDR3 protein: CAWRGGGRAADEQFF; CDR3 DNA: TGTGCCTGGAGGGGAGGCGGGAGGGCCGCAGATGAGCAGTTCTTC
D gene: TRBD2; V gene: TRBV11-3; J gene: TRBJ2-3; CDR3 length: 16; clone size: NA; CDR3 protein: CASSQRLAGSTDTQYF; CDR3 DNA: TGTGCCAGCAGCCAGAGACTAGCGGGAAGCACAGATACGCAGTATTTT
D gene: TRBD1; V gene: TRBV29-1; J gene: TRBJ1-2; CDR3 length: 14; clone size: NA; CDR3 protein: CSVVRGGTGTGYTF; CDR3 DNA: TGCAGCGTGGTCAGGGGGGGGACAGGGACCGGCTACACCTTC
D gene: NA; V gene: TRBV11-3; J gene: TRBJ1-1; CDR3 length: 15; clone size: NA; CDR3 protein: CASSPRQRKNTEAFF; CDR3 DNA: TGTGCCAGCAGCCCCCGACAGAGGAAGAACACTGAAGCTTTCTTT
D gene: NA; V gene: TRBV13; J gene: TRBJ1-2; CDR3 length: 12; clone size: NA; CDR3 protein: CASSLAVYGYTF; CDR3 DNA: TGTGCCAGCAGCTTAGCAGTCTATGGCTACACCTTC
D gene: TRBD1; V gene: TRBV24-1; J gene: TRBJ1-6; CDR3 length: 15; clone size: NA; CDR3 protein: CATSAPTGGTSPLHF; CDR3 DNA: TGTGCCACCAGTGCCCCGACAGGGGGGACTTCACCCCTCCACTTT
D gene: TRBD2; V gene: TRBV29-1; J gene: TRBJ2-7; CDR3 length: 16; clone size: NA; CDR3 protein: CSVEGGDPEGIYEQYF; CDR3 DNA: TGCAGCGTTGAGGGGGGGGACCCAGAGGGGATTTACGAGCAGTACTTC
D gene: NA; V gene: TRBV27; J gene: TRBJ1-1; CDR3 length: 13; clone size: NA; CDR3 protein: CATRPQWNTEAFF; CDR3 DNA: TGTGCCACCAGACCCCAGTGGAACACTGAAGCTTTCTTT
D gene: TRBD1; V gene: TRBV30; J gene: TRBJ1-1; CDR3 length: 15; clone size: NA; CDR3 protein: CAWSVYGRRGPEAFF; CDR3 DNA: TGTGCCTGGAGTGTATACGGGCGGAGGGGGCCTGAAGCTTTCTTT
D gene: TRBD2; V gene: TRBV19; J gene: TRBJ2-3; CDR3 length: 15; clone size: NA; CDR3 protein: CASTPSGRAPDTQYF; CDR3 DNA: TGTGCCAGTACCCCTAGCGGGAGGGCCCCAGATACGCAGTATTTT
D gene: NA; V gene: TRBV25-1; J gene: TRBJ1-4; CDR3 length: 14; clone size: NA; CDR3 protein: CASSGPNEGGKLFF; CDR3 DNA: TGTGCCAGCAGTGGACCTAATGAAGGGGGAAAACTGTTTTTT
D gene: NA; V gene: TRBV15; J gene: TRBJ1-5; CDR3 length: 18; clone size: NA; CDR3 protein: CATSQEMGPGDSNQPQHF; CDR3 DNA: TGTGCCACCAGCCAAGAGATGGGGCCAGGGGATAGCAATCAGCCCCAGCATTTT
D gene: TRBD1; V gene: TRBV27; J gene: TRBJ1-5; CDR3 length: 18; clone size: NA; CDR3 protein: CASSRREPGQGANQPQHF; CDR3 DNA: TGTGCCAGCAGCCGACGAGAACCGGGACAGGGGGCGAATCAGCCCCAGCATTTT
D gene: TRBD1; V gene: TRBV7-2; J gene: TRBJ1-1; CDR3 length: 14; clone size: NA; CDR3 protein: CASSLGQMNTEAFF; CDR3 DNA: TGTGCCAGCAGCTTGGGACAGATGAACACTGAAGCTTTCTTT
D gene: NA; V gene: TRBV24-1; J gene: TRBJ2-3; CDR3 length: 16; clone size: NA; CDR3 protein: CATSDLAGWGADTQYF; CDR3 DNA: TGTGCCACCAGTGATTTGGCGGGATGGGGGGCAGATACGCAGTATTTT
D gene: NA; V gene: TRBV25-1; J gene: TRBJ2-2; CDR3 length: 14; clone size: NA; CDR3 protein: CASSESGRTGELFF; CDR3 DNA: TGTGCCAGCAGTGAGTCAGGGAGGACCGGGGAGCTGTTTTTT
D gene: NA; V gene: TRBV30; J gene: TRBJ1-6; CDR3 length: 14; clone size: NA; CDR3 protein: CAWTVGTVVSPLHF; CDR3 DNA: TGTGCCTGGACCGTAGGAACAGTGGTTTCACCCCTCCACTTT
D gene: NA; V gene: TRBV29-1; J gene: TRBJ2-1; CDR3 length: 13; clone size: NA; CDR3 protein: CSVPYLGYNEQFF; CDR3 DNA: TGCAGCGTTCCCTACCTCGGGTACAATGAGCAGTTCTTC
D gene: NA; V gene: TRBV5-1; J gene: TRBJ2-2; CDR3 length: 13; clone size: once; CDR3 protein: CASSLVVTGELFF; CDR3 DNA: TGCGCCAGCAGCTTGGTCGTCACCGGGGAGCTGTTTTTT
D gene: NA; V gene: TRBV25-1; J gene: TRBJ1-1; CDR3 length: 14; clone size: NA; CDR3 protein: CASSLAPAGTEAFF; CDR3 DNA: TGTGCCAGCAGTCTGGCCCCGGCGGGCACTGAAGCTTTCTTT
D gene: NA; V gene: TRBV19; J gene: TRBJ2-5; CDR3 length: 14; clone size: NA; CDR3 protein: CASRESRVQETQYF; CDR3 DNA: TGTGCCAGTCGTGAGTCGCGGGTACAAGAGACCCAGTACTTC
D gene: NA; V gene: TRBV29-1; J gene: TRBJ2-3; CDR3 length: 15; clone size: NA; CDR3 protein: CSVDGVVPPPDTQYF; CDR3 DNA: TGCAGCGTTGACGGGGTCGTACCCCCACCAGATACGCAGTATTTT
D gene: NA; V gene: TRBV6-5; J gene: TRBJ1-3; CDR3 length: 12; clone size: NA; CDR3 protein: CASSYGGDTIYF; CDR3 DNA: TGTGCCAGCAGTTACGGAGGGGACACCATATATTTT
D gene: TRBD1; V gene: TRBV29-1; J gene: TRBJ1-3; CDR3 length: 13; clone size: once; CDR3 protein: CSPTDRGGNTIYF; CDR3 DNA: TGCAGCCCGACGGACAGGGGGGGAAACACCATATATTTT
D gene: TRBD1; V gene: TRBV9; J gene: TRBJ2-3; CDR3 length: 13; clone size: NA; CDR3 protein: CASSVGDRGKQYF; CDR3 DNA: TGTGCCAGCAGCGTAGGCGACAGGGGAAAGCAGTATTTT
D gene: NA; V gene: TRBV12-3/TRBV12-4; J gene: TRBJ1-1; CDR3 length: 11; clone size: NA; CDR3 protein: CASSLNRKAFF; CDR3 DNA: TGTGCCAGCAGTTTGAACAGAAAAGCTTTCTTT
D gene: NA; V gene: TRBV11-3; J gene: TRBJ2-3; CDR3 length: 15; clone size: NA; CDR3 protein: CASSLGAGFTDTQYF; CDR3 DNA: TGTGCCAGCAGCTTAGGAGCGGGCTTTACAGATACGCAGTATTTT
D gene: TRBD2; V gene: TRBV12-5; J gene: TRBJ2-1; CDR3 length: 14; clone size: NA; CDR3 protein: CASGLAGAPHEQFF; CDR3 DNA: TGTGCTAGTGGTCTAGCGGGAGCCCCCCATGAGCAGTTCTTC
D gene: NA; V gene: TRBV5-4; J gene: TRBJ1-5; CDR3 length: 17; clone size: few; CDR3 protein: CASSSGGGTAGNQPQHF; CDR3 DNA: TGTGCCAGCAGCTCCGGGGGAGGGACGGCCGGCAATCAGCCCCAGCATTTT
D gene: NA; V gene: TRBV4-1; J gene: TRBJ2-3; CDR3 length: 12; clone size: once; CDR3 protein: CASSQERFAQYF; CDR3 DNA: TGCGCCAGCAGCCAAGAGAGGTTCGCGCAGTATTTT
D gene: TRBD1; V gene: TRBV19; J gene: TRBJ1-5; CDR3 length: 17; clone size: NA; CDR3 protein: CASISRAGQGLNQPQHF; CDR3 DNA: TGTGCCAGTATAAGTAGGGCGGGACAGGGGTTAAATCAGCCCCAGCATTTT
D gene: TRBD1; V gene: TRBV19; J gene: TRBJ1-1; CDR3 length: 13; clone size: NA; CDR3 protein: CASSIPGGTEAFF; CDR3 DNA: TGTGCCAGTAGTATTCCAGGGGGCACTGAAGCTTTCTTT
D gene: TRBD2; V gene: TRBV19; J gene: TRBJ2-2; CDR3 length: 15; clone size: NA; CDR3 protein: CASQPGLANTGELFF; CDR3 DNA: TGTGCCAGCCAGCCGGGACTAGCGAACACCGGGGAGCTGTTTTTT
D gene: TRBD2; V gene: TRBV7-3; J gene: TRBJ2-7; CDR3 length: 13; clone size: NA; CDR3 protein: CASSPRAGGEQYF; CDR3 DNA: TGTGCCAGCAGCCCCCGGGCCGGGGGGGAGCAGTACTTC
D gene: TRBD2; V gene: TRBV7-3; J gene: TRBJ2-3; CDR3 length: 15; clone size: NA; CDR3 protein: CASSRVAGAPDTQYF; CDR3 DNA: TGTGCCAGCAGCCGCGTAGCGGGAGCCCCAGATACGCAGTATTTT
D gene: TRBD1; V gene: TRBV7-2; J gene: TRBJ2-1; CDR3 length: 13; clone size: NA; CDR3 protein: CASSTNRGNEQFF; CDR3 DNA: TGTGCCAGCAGCACCAACAGGGGCAATGAGCAGTTCTTC
D gene: NA; V gene: TRBV3-1/TRBV3-2; J gene: TRBJ1-5; CDR3 length: 14; clone size: NA; CDR3 protein: CASSQSPLGQEVHF; CDR3 DNA: TGTGCCAGCAGCCAATCCCCCCTTGGGCAGGAGGTACATTTT